Included here is one T cell receptor beta chain sequence, with context. Its specificity is unknown. Deletions cut 0 bases from V and 4 bases from J, with 1 base between. CDR1 and CDR2 (germline): LGHNA, YSLEER. This CDR3 has 13 amino acids. The table came from immunoSEQ multiplex PCR; TCRdb's copy has only in-frame clones and leaves some out. The sample has around 81,000 clones; about 82% are singletons. This entry comes from a study of T cell responses to AZD1222 COVID-19 vaccine. General study results and limits: Clonal diversity may have been underestimated, and the donors were mostly white British, with more females than males.

The rearrangement uses TRBV4-3 and TRBJ1-6; the D is unclear. Sequenced here: peripheral blood, sampled on day 0 of AZD1222 vaccination. The source of this sequence is an adult in good health. The CDR3 region has the DNA TGCGCCAGCAGCCAAGAATATAATTCACCCCTCCACTTT. It encodes CASSQEYNSPLHF.